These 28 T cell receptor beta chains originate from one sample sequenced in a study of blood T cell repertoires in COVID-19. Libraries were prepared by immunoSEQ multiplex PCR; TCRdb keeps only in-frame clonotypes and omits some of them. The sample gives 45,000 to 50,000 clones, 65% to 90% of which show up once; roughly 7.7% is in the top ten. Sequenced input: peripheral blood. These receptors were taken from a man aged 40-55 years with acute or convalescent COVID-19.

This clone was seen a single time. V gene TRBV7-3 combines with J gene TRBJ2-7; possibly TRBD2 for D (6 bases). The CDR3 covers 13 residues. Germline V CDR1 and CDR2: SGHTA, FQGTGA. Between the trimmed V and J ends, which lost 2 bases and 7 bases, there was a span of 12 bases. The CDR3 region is CASSLSESGEQYF. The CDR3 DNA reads TGTGCCAGCAGCTTATCAGAAAGCGGGGAGCAGTACTTC.

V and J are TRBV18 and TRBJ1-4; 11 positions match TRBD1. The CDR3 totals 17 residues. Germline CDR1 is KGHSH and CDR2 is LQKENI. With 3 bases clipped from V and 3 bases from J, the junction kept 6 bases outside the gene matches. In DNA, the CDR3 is TGTGCCAGCTCACCTCGGGACAGGGGGGGAGCTAATGAAAAACTGTTTTTT. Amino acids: CASSPRDRGGANEKLFF.

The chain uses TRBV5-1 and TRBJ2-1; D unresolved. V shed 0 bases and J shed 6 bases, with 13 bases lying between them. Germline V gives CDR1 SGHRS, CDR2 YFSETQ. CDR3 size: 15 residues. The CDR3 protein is CASSLAPPRSNEQFF. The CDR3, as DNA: TGCGCCAGCAGCTTGGCACCGCCGCGAAGCAATGAGCAGTTCTTC.

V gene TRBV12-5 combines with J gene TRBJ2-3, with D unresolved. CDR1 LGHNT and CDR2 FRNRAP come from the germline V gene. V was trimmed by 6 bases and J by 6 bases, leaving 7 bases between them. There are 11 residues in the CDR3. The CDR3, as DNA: TGTGCTAGTGGCGTTCTCGATACGCAGTATTTT. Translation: CASGVLDTQYF. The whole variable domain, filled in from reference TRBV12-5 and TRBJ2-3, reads DARVTQTPRHKVTEMGQEVTMRCQPILGHNTVFWYRQTMMQGLELLAYFRNRAPLDDSGMPKDRFSAEMPDATLATLKIQPSEPRDSAVYFCASGVLDTQYFGPGTRLTVL.

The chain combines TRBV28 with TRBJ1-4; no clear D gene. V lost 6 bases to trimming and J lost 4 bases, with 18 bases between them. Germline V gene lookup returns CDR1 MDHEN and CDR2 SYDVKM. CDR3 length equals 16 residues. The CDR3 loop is CASRPAGVPYNEKLFF. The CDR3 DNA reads TGTGCCAGCAGACCCGCCGGGGTCCCCTATAATGAAAAACTGTTTTTT.

This chain's CDR3 is CASREGTANEKLFF. The DNA for the CDR3 is TGTGCCAGCAGGGAGGGGACAGCTAATGAAAAACTGTTTTTT. V is TRBV28 and J is TRBJ1-4; the match to TRBD1 covers 7 bases. Germline V gene lookup returns CDR1 MDHEN and CDR2 SYDVKM. The junction had 4 bases not matched to a gene; V was cut back by 6 bases and J by 3 bases. CDR3 length: 14 residues.

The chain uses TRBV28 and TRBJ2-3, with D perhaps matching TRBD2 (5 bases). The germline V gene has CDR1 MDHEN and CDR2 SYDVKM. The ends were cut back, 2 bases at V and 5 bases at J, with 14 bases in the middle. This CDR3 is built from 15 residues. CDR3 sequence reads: CASSLLGGRGDTQYF. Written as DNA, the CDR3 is TGTGCCAGCAGTTTACTAGGAGGCCGGGGAGATACGCAGTATTTT.

The chain's CDR3 is CASSLRLGGQGETQYF. CDR3 nucleotide sequence: TGTGCCAGCAGCTTGAGGTTGGGTGGGCAGGGAGAGACCCAGTACTTC. The chain joins TRBV5-6 to TRBJ2-5, with D perhaps TRBD1 (5 bases). The CDR3 has 16 residues. V was trimmed by 1 base and J by 4 bases, leaving 17 bases between them. The germline CDR1 and CDR2 sequences are SGHDT and YYEEEE.

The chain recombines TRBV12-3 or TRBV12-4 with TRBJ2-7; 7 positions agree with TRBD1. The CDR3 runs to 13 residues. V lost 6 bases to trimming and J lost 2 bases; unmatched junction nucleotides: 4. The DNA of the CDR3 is TGTGCCAGCAGCCTGGGACAGACCTACGAGCAGTACTTC. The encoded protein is CASSLGQTYEQYF.

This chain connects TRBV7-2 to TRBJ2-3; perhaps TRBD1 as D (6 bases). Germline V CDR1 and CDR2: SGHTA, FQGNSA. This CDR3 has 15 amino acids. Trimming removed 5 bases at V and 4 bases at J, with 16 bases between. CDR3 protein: CASSPTGKAADTQYF. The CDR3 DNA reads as TGTGCCAGCAGCCCCACAGGGAAGGCGGCAGATACGCAGTATTTT.

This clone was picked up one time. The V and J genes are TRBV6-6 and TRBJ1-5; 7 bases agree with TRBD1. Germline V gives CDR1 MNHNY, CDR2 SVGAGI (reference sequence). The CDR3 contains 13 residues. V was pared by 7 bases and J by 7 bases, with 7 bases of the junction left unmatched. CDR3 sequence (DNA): TGTGCCAGCAACCGACAGGGAGGCCAGCCCCAGCATTTT. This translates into CASNRQGGQPQHF.

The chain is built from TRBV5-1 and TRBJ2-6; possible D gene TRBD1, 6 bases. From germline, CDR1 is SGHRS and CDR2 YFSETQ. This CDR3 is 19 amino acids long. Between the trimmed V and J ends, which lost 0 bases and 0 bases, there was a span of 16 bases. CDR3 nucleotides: TGCGCCAGCAGCTTGGCACAAACCGGACAGAGCTCTGGGGCCAACGTCCTGACTTTC. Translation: CASSLAQTGQSSGANVLTF.

The CDR3 sequence is CASSQSIPGGEQYF. Here the CDR3 DNA reads TGCGCCAGCAGTCAATCGATCCCGGGGGGCGAGCAGTACTTC. The J gene is TRBJ2-7, the V gene TRBV23-1, with 7 bases lining up with TRBD2. TRBV23-1 is labeled an ORF, and its function is uncertain. V lost 0 bases and J lost 6; bases outside the gene matches: 5. This CDR3 spans 14 amino acids.

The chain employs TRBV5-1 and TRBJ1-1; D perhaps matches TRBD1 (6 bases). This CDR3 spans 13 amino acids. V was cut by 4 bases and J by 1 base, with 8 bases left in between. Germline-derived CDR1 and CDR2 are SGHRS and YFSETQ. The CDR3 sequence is CASSARGNTEAFF. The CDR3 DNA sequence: TGCGCCAGCAGCGCCAGGGGGAACACTGAAGCTTTCTTT.

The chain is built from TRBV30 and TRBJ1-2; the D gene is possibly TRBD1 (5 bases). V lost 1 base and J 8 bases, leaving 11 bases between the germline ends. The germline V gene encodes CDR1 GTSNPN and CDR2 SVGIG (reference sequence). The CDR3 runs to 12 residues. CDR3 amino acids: CAWSEGPGGYTF. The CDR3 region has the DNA TGTGCCTGGAGTGAGGGGCCGGGCGGCTACACCTTC. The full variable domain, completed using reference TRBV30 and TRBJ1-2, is SQTIHQWPATLVQPVGSPLSLECTVEGTSNPNLYWYRQAAGRGLQLLFYSVGIGQISSEVPQNLSASRPQDRQFILSSKKLLLSDSGFYLCAWSEGPGGYTFGSGTRLTVV.

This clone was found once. CDR3 coding DNA: TGTGCCAGCAGCTTAAGCGTACGGACTGCCCAACTCATAAGCTCTGGGGCCAACGTCCTGACTTTC. This codes for CASSLSVRTAQLISSGANVLTF. V usage is TRBV7-3 and J usage is TRBJ2-6, with a possible D match to TRBD2 (5 bases). The CDR3 has 22 amino acids. Germline V gene data show CDR1 as SGHTA and CDR2 as FQGTGA. V dropped 1 base and J dropped 0 bases, with 25 bases sitting between them.

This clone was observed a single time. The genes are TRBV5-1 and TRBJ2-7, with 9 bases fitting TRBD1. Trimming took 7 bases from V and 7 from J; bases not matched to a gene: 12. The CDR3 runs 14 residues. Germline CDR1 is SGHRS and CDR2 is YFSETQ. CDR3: CASGRGQGPREQYF. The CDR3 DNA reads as TGCGCCAGCGGTAGGGGACAGGGTCCGAGGGAGCAGTACTTC. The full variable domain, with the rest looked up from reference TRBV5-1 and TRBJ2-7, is KAGVTQTPRYLIKTRGQQVTLSCSPISGHRSVSWYQQTPGQGLQFLFEYFSETQRNKGNFPGRFSGRQFSNSRSEMNVSTLELGDSALYLCASGRGQGPREQYFGPGTRLTVT.

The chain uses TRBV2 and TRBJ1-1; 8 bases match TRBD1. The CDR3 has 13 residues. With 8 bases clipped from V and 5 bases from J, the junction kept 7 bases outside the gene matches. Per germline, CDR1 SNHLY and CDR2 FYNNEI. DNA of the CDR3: TGTGCCAGCGGACAGGGTGGGAGAACTGAAGCTTTCTTT. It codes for CASGQGGRTEAFF. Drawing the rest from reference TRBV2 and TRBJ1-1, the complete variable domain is EPEVTQTPSHQVTQMGQEVILRCVPISNHLYFYWYRQILGQKVEFLVSFYNNEISEKSEIFDDQFSVERPDGSNFTLKIRSTKLEDSAMYFCASGQGGRTEAFFGQGTRLTVV.

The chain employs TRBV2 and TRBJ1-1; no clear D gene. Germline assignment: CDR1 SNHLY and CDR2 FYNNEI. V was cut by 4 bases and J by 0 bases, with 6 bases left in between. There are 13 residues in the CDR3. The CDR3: CASSGEMNTEAFF. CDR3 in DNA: TGTGCCAGCAGTGGCGAAATGAACACTGAAGCTTTCTTT.

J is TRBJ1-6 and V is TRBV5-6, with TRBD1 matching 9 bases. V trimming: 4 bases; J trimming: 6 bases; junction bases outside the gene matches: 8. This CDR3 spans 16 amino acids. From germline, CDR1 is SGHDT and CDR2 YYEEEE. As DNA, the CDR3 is TGTGCCAGCAGCCTACAGGGGGCGCAGGGTAATTCACCCCTCCACTTT. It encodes CASSLQGAQGNSPLHF.

The CDR3 spells CASRRQGSSGNTIYF. For the CDR3, the DNA is TGTGCCAGTAGAAGACAGGGGAGCTCTGGAAACACCATATATTTT. V gene TRBV19 combines with J gene TRBJ1-3, with TRBD1 matching over 8 bases. This CDR3 is built from 15 residues. Trimming cost V 6 bases and J 0 bases; bases outside gene matches: 4. The germline CDR1 and CDR2 sequences are LNHDA and SQIVND (reference sequence).

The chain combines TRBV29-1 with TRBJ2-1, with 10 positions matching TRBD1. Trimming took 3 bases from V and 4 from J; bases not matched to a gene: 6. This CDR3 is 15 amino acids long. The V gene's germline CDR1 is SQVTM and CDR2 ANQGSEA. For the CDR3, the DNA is TGCAGCGTTGATACCGTGGACAGGGGGTACAATGAGCAGTTCTTC. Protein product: CSVDTVDRGYNEQFF.

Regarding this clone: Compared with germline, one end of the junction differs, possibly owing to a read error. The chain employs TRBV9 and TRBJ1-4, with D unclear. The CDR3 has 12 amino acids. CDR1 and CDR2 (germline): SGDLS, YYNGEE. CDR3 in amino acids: CASIVPSEKLFF. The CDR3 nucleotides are TGTGCCAGCATCGTACCCTCTGAAAAACTGTTTTTT.

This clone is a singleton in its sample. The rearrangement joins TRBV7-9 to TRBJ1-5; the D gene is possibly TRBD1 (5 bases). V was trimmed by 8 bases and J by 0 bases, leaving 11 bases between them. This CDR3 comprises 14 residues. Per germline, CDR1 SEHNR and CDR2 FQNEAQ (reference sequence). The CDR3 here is CASEQVGSNQPQHF. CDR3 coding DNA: TGTGCCAGCGAACAGGTTGGTAGCAATCAGCCCCAGCATTTT.

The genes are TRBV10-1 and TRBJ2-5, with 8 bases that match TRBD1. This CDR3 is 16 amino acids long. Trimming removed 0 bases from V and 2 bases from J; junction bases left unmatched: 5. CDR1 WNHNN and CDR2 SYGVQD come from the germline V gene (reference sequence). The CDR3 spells CASSESVGQGQETQYF. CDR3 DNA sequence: TGCGCCAGCAGTGAGTCGGTTGGACAGGGACAAGAGACCCAGTACTTC.

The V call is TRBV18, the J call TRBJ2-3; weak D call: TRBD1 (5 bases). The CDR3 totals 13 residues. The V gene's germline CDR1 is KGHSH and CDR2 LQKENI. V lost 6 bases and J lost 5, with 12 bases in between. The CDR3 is CASSGATGDTQYF. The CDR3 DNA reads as TGTGCCAGCTCTGGGGCCACAGGAGATACGCAGTATTTT.

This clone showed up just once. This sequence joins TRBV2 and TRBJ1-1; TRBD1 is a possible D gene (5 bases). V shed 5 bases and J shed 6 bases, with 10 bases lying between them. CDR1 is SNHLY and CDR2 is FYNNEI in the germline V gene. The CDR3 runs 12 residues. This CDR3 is CASSLRAAEAFF. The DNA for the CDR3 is TGTGCCAGCAGTCTCAGGGCGGCTGAAGCTTTCTTT. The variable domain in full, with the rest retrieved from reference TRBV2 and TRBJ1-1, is EPEVTQTPSHQVTQMGQEVILRCVPISNHLYFYWYRQILGQKVEFLVSFYNNEISEKSEIFDDQFSVERPDGSNFTLKIRSTKLEDSAMYFCASSLRAAEAFFGQGTRLTVV.

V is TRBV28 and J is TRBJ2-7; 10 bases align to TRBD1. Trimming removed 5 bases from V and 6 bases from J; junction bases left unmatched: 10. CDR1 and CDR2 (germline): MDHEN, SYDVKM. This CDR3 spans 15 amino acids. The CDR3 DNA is TGTGCCAGCAGTAAACCGGGACAGGGGAGCAGCGAGCAGTACTTC. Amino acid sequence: CASSKPGQGSSEQYF.